This T cell receptor beta chain was captured in a study of T-cell memory formation after mild COVID-19. CDR3 length: 15 amino acids. Trimming removed 5 bases from V and 0 bases from J, with 14 bases in between. The germline V gene has CDR1 MGHRA and CDR2 YSYEKL. From the 5' RACE reads, TCRdb called clonotypes with MiXCR, one entry per CDR3 protein. The table has around 440,000 distinct CDR3 sequences, 15% to 20% seen once. Sequencing was performed on PBMCs or a T cell subset sorted from them (not recorded which). The gene calls are TRBV4-1 and TRBJ2-7; D gene ambiguous. This TCR was recovered from an adult woman who had mild COVID-19 (a few samples of this study predate the infection). Cell type and time point are not known. The CDR3 reads CASSKIGSSSYEQYF. Here the CDR3 DNA reads TGCGCCAGCAGCAAGATTGGGTCTAGCTCCTACGAGCAGTACTTC.